Below, 21 T cell receptor beta chains from the same sample are listed, as sequenced in a study of blood T cell dynamics during melanoma immunotherapy. Time point: week 3, after first cycle of checkpoint inhibitor. This table comes from immunoSEQ multiplex PCR, and its TCRdb copy is limited to in-frame clones, with some not included. The sample lists around 12,000 clones, 84% occurring once. The specimen comprised blood, sampled from a patient treated with checkpoint blockade. The receptors come from a human donor with melanoma.

The rearrangement uses TRBV5-6 and TRBJ2-5; D could derive from TRBD1 or TRBD2 (6 bases each). The CDR3 runs 15 residues. V was clipped by 4 bases and J by 4 bases, with 17 bases between them. The V gene's germline CDR1 is SGHDT and CDR2 YYEEEE. The CDR3 coding sequence is TGTGCCAGCAGCCGCAGAGGAGGGGGAAGAGAGACCCAGTACTTC. Translating gives CASSRRGGGRETQYF.

The V and J genes are TRBV6-1 and TRBJ1-1; TRBD1 agrees at 7 bases. CDR3 length: 13 amino acids. Per germline, CDR1 MNHNS and CDR2 SASEGT. The V gene end was trimmed by 4 bases and the J gene end by 4 bases; junction bases not matched to a gene: 3. In DNA form, the CDR3 reads TGTGCCAGCAGTGTAGGGGGCTTCACTGAAGCTTTCTTT. This codes for CASSVGGFTEAFF.

This chain connects TRBV18 to TRBJ2-7; D could derive from TRBD1 or TRBD2 (5 bases each). V lost 0 bases and J lost 7, with 13 bases in between. There are 14 residues in the CDR3. The germline gives CDR1 KGHSH, CDR2 LQKENI. The CDR3 sequence is CASSPPVGAWEQYF. The CDR3 DNA sequence: TGTGCCAGCTCACCACCCGTCGGGGCTTGGGAGCAGTACTTC.

The chain recombines TRBV9 with TRBJ2-7; D may be TRBD2 (6 bases). Trimming cost V 2 bases and J 2 bases, with 11 bases left between them. CDR1 is SGDLS and CDR2 is YYNGEE in the germline V gene. The CDR3 extends over 14 amino acids. The CDR3 loop reads CASSVGGMTYEQYF. The CDR3 nucleotides are TGTGCCAGCAGCGTCGGAGGGATGACCTACGAGCAGTACTTC.

This clone appeared a few times. The rearrangement joins TRBV18 to TRBJ1-1; D is perhaps TRBD1 (6 bases). The ends were cut back, 5 bases at V and 1 base at J, with 11 bases in the middle. Germline V gives CDR1 KGHSH, CDR2 LQKENI. The CDR3 is made up of 14 amino acids. The CDR3 sequence: CASSTQGWNTEAFF. The CDR3 region has the DNA TGTGCCAGCTCAACACAGGGTTGGAACACTGAAGCTTTCTTT.

This chain joins TRBV30 and TRBJ1-5; D might be TRBD1 (5 bases). CDR1 is GTSNPN and CDR2 is SVGIG in the germline V gene (reference sequence). V lost 1 base to trimming and J lost 11 bases, with 12 bases between them. The CDR3 totals 12 residues. The CDR3 DNA is TGTGCCTGGAGTGGGGGCAGGACATCCCAGCATTTT. Translated, it gives CAWSGGRTSQHF.

In nucleotides, the CDR3 is TGTGCCAGCAACCTCGGGCAGGGGGCGCGTACGCAGTATTTT. This sequence encodes CASNLGQGARTQYF. V is TRBV2 and J is TRBJ2-3; TRBD1 matches at 8 bases. The CDR3 totals 14 residues. V lost 7 bases and J lost 8; bases outside the gene matches: 11. Germline V gene sequence: CDR1 SNHLY, CDR2 FYNNEI.

V and J are TRBV27 and TRBJ2-1, with D unclear. The CDR3 extends over 15 amino acids. Germline loops: CDR1 MNHEY, CDR2 SMNVEV (reference sequence). V lost 3 bases to trimming and J lost 6 bases, with 15 bases between them. CDR3 DNA: TGTGCCAGCAGTTTTACGATCCAGGATTCCAATGAGCAGTTCTTC. Amino acid sequence: CASSFTIQDSNEQFF.

This clone was observed a few times. This chain uses TRBV5-1 with TRBJ1-1; a weak D match, TRBD1 (5 bases). Trimming removed 3 bases at V and 1 base at J, with 7 bases between. The length of the CDR3 is 13 residues. Germline CDR1 and CDR2: SGHRS and YFSETQ. The DNA for the CDR3 is TGCGCCAGCAGCTCTCAGGGGAACACTGAAGCTTTCTTT. Amino acid sequence: CASSSQGNTEAFF.

V and J are TRBV11-3 and TRBJ2-3, with 13 bases fitting TRBD2. The trim removed 5 bases at V and 0 bases at J, leaving 2 bases unmatched. Germline V CDR1 and CDR2: SGHNT, YENEEA. CDR3 length: 16 residues. CDR3 nucleotide sequence: TGTGCCAGCAGCCCGGGACTAGCGGGGAGCACAGATACGCAGTATTTT. It yields the protein CASSPGLAGSTDTQYF. The entire variable domain, with the rest obtained from reference TRBV11-3 and TRBJ2-3, is as follows: EAGVVQSPRYKIIEKKQPVAFWCNPISGHNTLYWYLQNLGQGPELLIRYENEEAVDDSQLPKDRFSAERLKGVDSTLKIQPAELGDSAVYLCASSPGLAGSTDTQYFGPGTRLTVL.

The chain combines TRBV7-6 with TRBJ1-2, with TRBD1 as a possible D gene (6 bases). The length of the CDR3 is 18 residues. Germline values: CDR1 SGHVS, CDR2 FNYEAQ. V lost 5 bases, J lost 0 bases, and 22 bases lay in between. CDR3 sequence: CASSQSRGPAPTNYGYTF. The CDR3 region has the DNA TGTGCCAGCAGCCAAAGCAGGGGACCAGCTCCCACTAACTATGGCTACACCTTC.

The V call is TRBV19, the J call TRBJ2-7, with 8 bases lining up with TRBD1. The V segment lost 6 bases and the J segment 6 bases; nucleotides outside the gene matches: 10. This CDR3 is built from 14 residues. Looked up from germline, CDR1 is LNHDA and CDR2 is SQIVND (reference sequence). In nucleotides, the CDR3 is TGTGCCAGTAGGAGTCAAGGACAGGGAGGCGAGCAGTACTTC. Encoded protein: CASRSQGQGGEQYF. The full variable domain, completed using reference TRBV19 and TRBJ2-7, is DGGITQSPKYLFRKEGQNVTLSCEQNLNHDAMYWYRQDPGQGLRLIYYSQIVNDFQKGDIAEGYSVSREKKESFPLTVTSAQKNPTAFYLCASRSQGQGGEQYFGPGTRLTVT.

This chain connects TRBV7-3 to TRBJ2-2, with D possibly being TRBD1 or TRBD2 (5 bases each). The CDR3 spans 16 residues. V was cut by 1 base and J by 6 bases, with 15 bases left in between. Germline loops: CDR1 SGHTA, CDR2 FQGTGA. CDR3 bases: TGTGCCAGCAGCTTAATGCCGGGACCAGTGGCCGGGGAGCTGTTTTTT. This gives the protein CASSLMPGPVAGELFF.

The chain carries TRBV6-6 and TRBJ2-3; tentative D call: TRBD2 (7 bases). The CDR3 runs 15 residues. Trimming left V 8 bases short and J 2 bases short, with 17 bases between. Germline CDR1 MNHNY, CDR2 SVGAGI (reference sequence). DNA for the CDR3: TGTGCCAGCGCCAACGAGGGGGGGTTCACAGATACGCAGTATTTT. It is translated as CASANEGGFTDTQYF.

This chain joins TRBV4-3 and TRBJ1-2; perhaps TRBD1 as D (6 bases). The CDR3 spans 15 residues. Trimming removed 3 bases from V and 8 bases from J, with 19 bases in between. CDR1 and CDR2 from the germline V gene are LGHNA and YSLEER. CDR3 nucleotide sequence: TGCGCCAGCAGCCAGGTGACAGGTGGAGAATGGGGCTACACCTTC. Amino acid sequence: CASSQVTGGEWGYTF.

J is TRBJ1-1 and V is TRBV18; TRBD1 is a possible D gene (6 bases). Germline CDR1 is KGHSH and CDR2 is LQKENI. Trimming left V 0 bases short and J 5 bases short, with 10 bases between. The CDR3 totals 14 residues. The CDR3 region is CASSPPGGKTEAFF. The DNA for the CDR3 is TGTGCCAGCTCACCACCAGGGGGAAAGACTGAAGCTTTCTTT. Complete variable domain (other parts from reference TRBV18 and TRBJ1-1): NAGVMQNPRHLVRRRGQEARLRCSPMKGHSHVYWYRQLPEEGLKFMVYLQKENIIDESGMPKERFSAEFPKEGPSILRIQQVVRGDSAAYFCASSPPGGKTEAFFGQGTRLTVV.

This clone showed up just once. The chain combines TRBV9 with TRBJ2-2; possible D gene TRBD1, 5 bases. In germline, CDR1 is SGDLS, CDR2 YYNGEE. The V end was cut by 4 bases, the J end by 1 base, with 8 bases between. The CDR3 sequence is 14 residues long. For the CDR3, the DNA is TGTGCCAGCAGCTTTACAGGGAACACCGGGGAGCTGTTTTTT. Amino acids: CASSFTGNTGELFF.

V usage is TRBV5-1 and J usage is TRBJ1-4; possibly TRBD1 for D (5 bases). Deletions cut 4 bases from V and 0 bases from J, with 13 bases between. This CDR3 spans 16 amino acids. Germline V gene lookup returns CDR1 SGHRS and CDR2 YFSETQ. The CDR3 nucleotides are TGCGCCAGCAGCCCTCAGGGACCGGCAACTAATGAAAAACTGTTTTTT. Its translation: CASSPQGPATNEKLFF.

The chain recombines TRBV19 with TRBJ2-5, with TRBD1 matching 9 bases. The end of the DNA is better explained by TRBJ2-7, so the J call may be wrong. The germline V gene has CDR1 LNHDA and CDR2 SQIVND (reference sequence). The CDR3 loop spans 15 amino acids. The CDR3 protein is CASSRNRGPSNEQYF. In DNA, the CDR3 is TGTGCCAGTAGTAGAAACAGGGGGCCGTCCAACGAGCAGTACTTC.

The chain carries TRBV7-2 and TRBJ1-5, with a weak D call TRBD1 (6 bases). Trimming cost V 0 bases and J 1 base, with 10 bases left between them. The CDR3 covers 16 residues. Germline CDR1 and CDR2: SGHTA and FQGNSA. As DNA, the CDR3 is TGTGCCAGCAGCTTAGCCGCACAGGGAAGCAATCAGCCCCAGCATTTT. Amino acids: CASSLAAQGSNQPQHF. Complete variable domain (other parts from reference TRBV7-2 and TRBJ1-5): GAGVSQSPSNKVTEKGKDVELRCDPISGHTALYWYRQSLGQGLEFLIYFQGNSAPDKSGLPSDRFSAERTGGSVSTLTIQRTQQEDSAVYLCASSLAAQGSNQPQHFGDGTRLSIL.

The J gene is TRBJ2-1, the V gene TRBV11-1, with a tentative D call TRBD1 (6 bases). Germline lookup yields CDR1 SGHAT and CDR2 FQDESV (reference sequence). This CDR3 spans 13 amino acids. V was clipped by 5 bases and J by 4 bases, with 9 bases between them. This chain's CDR3 is CASSRGQYNEQFF. The CDR3, as DNA: TGTGCCAGCAGCCGCGGACAGTACAATGAGCAGTTCTTC.